These 2 T cell receptor beta chains originate from one sample sequenced in a study of shared clonotypes between healthy human individuals. Naive-designated CD8 cells lacked CD45RO, were positively enriched for CCR7, and omitted terminally differentiated effector memory CD45RA+ cells. Measured with immunoSEQ multiplex PCR; TCRdb has only the in-frame clones, and not every one. The table has about 1.9 million clones, 93% seen once. Material: naive CD8+ T cells from PBMCs. Receptor source: a young man in good health. Some clones in this sample may be carry-over from other donors' samples.

This clone came up a few times. The chain is built from TRBV10-2 and TRBJ1-1; D call uncertain. The germline V gene has CDR1 WSHSY and CDR2 SAAADI. The CDR3 is 14 residues long. The ends were cut back, 5 bases at V and 7 bases at J, with 17 bases in the middle. CDR3 coding DNA: TGCGCCAGCAGTCCGAATCCAAAGGACGGTGAAGCTTTCTTT. As protein: CASSPNPKDGEAFF.

The chain couples TRBV11-2 to TRBJ2-2, with 12 bases that match TRBD2. With V trimmed by 3 bases and J by 2 bases, 4 bases remained unmatched. The germline V gene encodes CDR1 SGHAT and CDR2 FQNNGV. The CDR3 contains 17 residues. The chain's CDR3 is CASSFGTSGPNTGELFF. The CDR3, as DNA: TGTGCCAGCAGCTTCGGGACTAGCGGGCCCAACACCGGGGAGCTGTTTTTT.